This entry concerns a single T cell receptor (beta chain). The data were obtained in a study of patients and donors after allogeneic stem cell transplantation. V lost 6 bases and J lost 4; bases outside the gene matches: 3. This CDR3 comprises 13 residues. TCRdb independently ran MiXCR on the RT-PCR reads; one entry per CDR3 protein. The table has 80,000 to 90,000 distinct CDR3 sequences, around 48% seen once. This clonotype was obtained from a human donor who was either an allogeneic HSCT recipient or a stem cell or donor lymphocyte infusion donor (not recorded which). It is not recorded whose cells these are; they may come from a transplant donor. The chain couples TRBV12-3 or TRBV12-4 to TRBJ1-1; 9 bases are a match to TRBD1. The source material was blood, either unsorted or a sorted T cell fraction (not recorded which). CDR3 protein: CASRGTGSTEAFF. The CDR3 DNA reads as TGTGCCAGCAGAGGGACAGGGTCCACTGAAGCTTTCTTT.